This TCR beta chain stems from a study of cytomegalovirus exposure and HLA in healthy donors. The PCR made use of 60 Vbeta and 13 Jbeta primers. Assay: immunoSEQ multiplex PCR; the TCRdb copy retains only in-frame clones and omits some. The table has around 72,000 clones, 60% to 75% seen once; the top ten hold about a fifth. Sequencing was done on a sample of PBMCs. This receptor was taken from a man aged 40-55 years in good health and CMV-seropositive.

CDR3 nucleotides: TGTGCCAGCAGTGGAAGTATAGGAGGGGAAGGGTTGCCCCTCCACTTT. It encodes CASSGSIGGEGLPLHF. The chain joins TRBV25-1 to TRBJ1-6, with TRBD1 as a possible D gene (5 bases). Germline loops: CDR1 MGHDK, CDR2 SYGVNS. The CDR3 is 16 residues long. V was cut by 4 bases and J by 13 bases, with 23 bases left in between.